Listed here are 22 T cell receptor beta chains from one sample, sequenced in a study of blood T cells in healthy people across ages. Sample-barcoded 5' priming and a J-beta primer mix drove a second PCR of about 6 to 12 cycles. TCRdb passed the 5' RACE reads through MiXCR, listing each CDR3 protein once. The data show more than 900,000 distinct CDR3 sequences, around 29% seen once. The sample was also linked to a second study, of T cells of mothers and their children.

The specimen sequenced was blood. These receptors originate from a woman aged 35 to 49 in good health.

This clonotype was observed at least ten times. The CDR3 is CASSEAGRPYEQYF. CDR3 nucleotides: TGTGCCAGCAGTGAGGCAGGTAGGCCCTACGAGCAGTACTTC. V is TRBV6-1 and J is TRBJ2-7; no firm D call. The V gene's germline CDR1 is MNHNS and CDR2 SASEGT. The CDR3 consists of 14 residues. The germline V and J ends were trimmed by 3 bases and 2 bases, with 11 bases remaining between them.

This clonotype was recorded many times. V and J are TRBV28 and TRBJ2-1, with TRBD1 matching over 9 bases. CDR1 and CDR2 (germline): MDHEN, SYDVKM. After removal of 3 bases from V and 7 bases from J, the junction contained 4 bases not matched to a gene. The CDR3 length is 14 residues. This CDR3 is CASSFGDRANEQFF. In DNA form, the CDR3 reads TGTGCCAGCAGTTTTGGGGACAGGGCGAATGAGCAGTTCTTC.

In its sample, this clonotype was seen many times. The DNA for the CDR3 is TGTGCCAGCAGCTTAGGGGGTCTCCTTACCAAAGAGACCCAGTACTTC. Translated, it gives CASSLGGLLTKETQYF. This chain connects TRBV7-2 to TRBJ2-5; D gene ambiguous. CDR1 and CDR2 (germline): SGHTA, FQGNSA. V lost 1 base, J lost 3 bases, and 15 bases lay in between. This CDR3 contains 16 residues.

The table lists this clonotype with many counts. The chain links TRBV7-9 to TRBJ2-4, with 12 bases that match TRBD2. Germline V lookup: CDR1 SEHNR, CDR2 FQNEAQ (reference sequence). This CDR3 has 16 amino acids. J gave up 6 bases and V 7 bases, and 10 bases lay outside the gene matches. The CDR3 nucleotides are TGTGCCAGCACCCACCAGTCGACTAGCGGGGGAAACATTCAGTACTTC. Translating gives CASTHQSTSGGNIQYF.

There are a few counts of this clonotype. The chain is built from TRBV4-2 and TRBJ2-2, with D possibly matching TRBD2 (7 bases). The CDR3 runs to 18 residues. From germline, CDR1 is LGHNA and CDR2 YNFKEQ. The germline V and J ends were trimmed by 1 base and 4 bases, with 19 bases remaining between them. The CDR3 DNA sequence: TGTGCCAGCAGCCAAGTTACTGCGGGGGCCCGAAGCACCGGGGAGCTGTTTTTT. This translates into CASSQVTAGARSTGELFF.

The CDR3, as DNA: TGTGCCACCAGCATTCCAACTAATGAAAAACTGTTTTTT. This sequence encodes CATSIPTNEKLFF. The chain combines TRBV15 with TRBJ1-4; D gene ambiguous. V was shortened by 4 bases and J by 0 bases, with 3 bases between the two germline ends. Germline V lookup: CDR1 LNHNV, CDR2 YYDKDF (reference sequence). This CDR3 contains 13 residues.

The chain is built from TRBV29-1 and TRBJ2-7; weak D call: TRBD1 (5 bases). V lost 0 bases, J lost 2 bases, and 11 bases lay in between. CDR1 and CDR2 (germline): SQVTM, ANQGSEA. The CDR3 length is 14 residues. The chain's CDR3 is CSVEEQGVPYEQYF. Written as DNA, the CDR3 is TGCAGCGTTGAAGAGCAGGGCGTACCCTACGAGCAGTACTTC.

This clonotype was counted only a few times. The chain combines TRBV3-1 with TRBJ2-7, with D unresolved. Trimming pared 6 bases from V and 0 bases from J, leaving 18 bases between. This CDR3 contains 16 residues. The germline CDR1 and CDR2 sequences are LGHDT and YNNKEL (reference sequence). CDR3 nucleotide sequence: TGTGCCAGCAGACGCCCGGTGGGCTTGAGCTCCTACGAGCAGTACTTC. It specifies CASRRPVGLSSYEQYF.

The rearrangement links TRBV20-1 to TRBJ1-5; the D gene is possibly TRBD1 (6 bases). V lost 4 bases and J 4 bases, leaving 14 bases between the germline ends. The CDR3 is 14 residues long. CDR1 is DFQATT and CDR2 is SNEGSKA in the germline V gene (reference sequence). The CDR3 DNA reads TGCAGTGCTACAAAGAGGGGGTGGAATCAGCCCCAGCATTTT. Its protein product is CSATKRGWNQPQHF.

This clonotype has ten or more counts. In nucleotides, the CDR3 is TGTGCCAGCAGCGAAGGAAGCCCAAAACGGGAGACCCAGTACTTC. It translates to CASSEGSPKRETQYF. The chain is built from TRBV9 and TRBJ2-5; D unresolved. Germline V gene lookup returns CDR1 SGDLS and CDR2 YYNGEE. Trimming removed 3 bases from V and 5 bases from J, with 17 bases in between. The length of the CDR3 is 15 residues.

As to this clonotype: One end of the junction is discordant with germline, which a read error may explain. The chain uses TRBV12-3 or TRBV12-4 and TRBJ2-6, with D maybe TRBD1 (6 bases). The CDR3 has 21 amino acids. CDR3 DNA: TGTGCCAGCAGTTTAGAGGGATTATGGGACACGGAGCGCTCTGGGGCCAACGTCCGGACTTTC. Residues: CASSLEGLWDTERSGANVRTF.

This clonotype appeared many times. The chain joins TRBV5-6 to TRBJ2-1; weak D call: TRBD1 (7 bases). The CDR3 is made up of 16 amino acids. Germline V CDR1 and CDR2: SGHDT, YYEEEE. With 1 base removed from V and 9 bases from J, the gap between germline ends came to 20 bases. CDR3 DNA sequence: TGTGCCAGCAGCTTGATTGTGGCAGGGGGACTTCGTGAGCAGTTCTTC. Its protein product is CASSLIVAGGLREQFF.

The CDR3 sequence is CASSFGGGTQYF. DNA of the CDR3: TGTGCCAGCAGCTTTGGGGGGGGGACCCAGTACTTC. The genes are TRBV11-2 and TRBJ2-7, with TRBD2 identical over 7 bases. The J call is doubtful: the DNA matches TRBJ2-5 better. Germline V lookup: CDR1 SGHAT, CDR2 FQNNGV. There are 12 residues in the CDR3.

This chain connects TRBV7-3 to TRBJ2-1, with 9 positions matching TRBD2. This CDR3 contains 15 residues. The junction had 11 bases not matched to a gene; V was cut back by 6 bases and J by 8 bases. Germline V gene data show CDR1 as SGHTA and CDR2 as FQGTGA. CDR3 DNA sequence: TGTGCCAGCAGTTCCGGGACTAGCCGTATGGATGAGCAGTTCTTC. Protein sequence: CASSSGTSRMDEQFF.

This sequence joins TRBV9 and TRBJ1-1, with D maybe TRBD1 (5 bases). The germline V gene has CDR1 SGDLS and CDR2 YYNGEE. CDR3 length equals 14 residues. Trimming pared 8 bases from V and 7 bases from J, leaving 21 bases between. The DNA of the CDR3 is TGTGCCAGTCATCCCGGGACGGGATGGGGTGAAGCTTTCTTT. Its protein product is CASHPGTGWGEAFF.

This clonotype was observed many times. CDR3 sequence: CASSQGGLSYNEQFF. The DNA for the CDR3 is TGCGCCAGCAGCCAAGGGGGACTAAGTTACAATGAGCAGTTCTTC. The chain joins TRBV4-3 to TRBJ2-1, with 7 bases that match TRBD2. The CDR3 runs to 15 residues. Trimming cost V 1 base and J 4 bases; bases outside gene matches: 4. Germline loops: CDR1 LGHNA, CDR2 YSLEER.

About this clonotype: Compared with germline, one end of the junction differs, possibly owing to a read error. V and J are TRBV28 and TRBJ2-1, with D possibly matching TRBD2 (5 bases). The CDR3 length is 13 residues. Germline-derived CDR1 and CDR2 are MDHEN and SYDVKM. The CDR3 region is CAGSPAPGNEQFF. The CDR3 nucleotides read TGTGCCGGCAGTCCCGCCCCGGGGAATGAGCAGTTCTTC.

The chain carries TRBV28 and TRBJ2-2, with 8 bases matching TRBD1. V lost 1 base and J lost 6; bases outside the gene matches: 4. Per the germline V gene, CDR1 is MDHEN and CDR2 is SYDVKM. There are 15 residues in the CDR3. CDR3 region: CASSLSDREAGELFF. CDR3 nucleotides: TGTGCCAGCAGTTTATCGGACAGGGAGGCCGGGGAGCTGTTTTTT.

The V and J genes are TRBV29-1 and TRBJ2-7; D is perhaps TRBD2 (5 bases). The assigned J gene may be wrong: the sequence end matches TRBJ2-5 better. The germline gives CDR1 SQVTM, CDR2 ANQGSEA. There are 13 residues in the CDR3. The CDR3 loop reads CSVEGRLVETQYF. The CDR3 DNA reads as TGCAGCGTTGAAGGGAGGCTGGTGGAGACCCAGTACTTC.

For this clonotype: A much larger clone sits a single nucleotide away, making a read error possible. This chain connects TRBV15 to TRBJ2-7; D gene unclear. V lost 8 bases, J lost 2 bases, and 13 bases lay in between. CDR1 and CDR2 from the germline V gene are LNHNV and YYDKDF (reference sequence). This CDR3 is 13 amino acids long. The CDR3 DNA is TGTGCCACCCTAGTACTAAGCCCCTACGAGCAGTACTTC. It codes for CATLVLSPYEQYF.

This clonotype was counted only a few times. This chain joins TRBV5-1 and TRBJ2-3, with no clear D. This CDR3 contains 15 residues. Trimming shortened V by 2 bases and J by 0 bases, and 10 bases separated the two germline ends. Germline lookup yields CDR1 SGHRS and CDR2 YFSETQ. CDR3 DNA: TGCGCCAGCAGCTTAGGGCTAACTAGCACAGATACGCAGTATTTT. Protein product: CASSLGLTSTDTQYF.

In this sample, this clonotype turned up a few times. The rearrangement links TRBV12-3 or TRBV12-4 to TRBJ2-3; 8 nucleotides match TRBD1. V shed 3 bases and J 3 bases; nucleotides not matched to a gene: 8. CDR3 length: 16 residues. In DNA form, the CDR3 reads TGTGCCAGCAGTTTGAGACAGGGGACCCTTACAGATACGCAGTATTTT. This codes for CASSLRQGTLTDTQYF.